The clone carrying this TCR beta chain occurred a few times. These data belong to a study of blood T cells in healthy people across ages. Healthy Caucasian individuals from Russia aged about 6 to 95 served as donors. RNA extraction gave at least 5.5 micrograms of total RNA per sample. Then a second PCR, running roughly 7 to 11 cycles, was carried out with a sample-barcoded 5' primer and a J-beta primer mix. TCRdb passed the 5' RACE reads through MiXCR, listing each CDR3 protein once. The table shows roughly 1.5 million distinct CDR3 sequences, with about 42% occurring only once. The CDR3 length is 14 residues. Germline CDR1 and CDR2: DFQATT and SNEGSKA (reference sequence). V was pared by 6 bases and J by 7 bases, with 11 bases of the junction left unmatched.

Source material: blood. The origin of this receptor is a woman under 30 in good health. The chain recombines TRBV20-1 with TRBJ2-4, with 8 bases fitting TRBD1. The CDR3 loop is CSAGTWDRSNIQYF. The DNA of the CDR3 is TGCAGTGCAGGGACGTGGGACAGGAGCAACATTCAGTACTTC.